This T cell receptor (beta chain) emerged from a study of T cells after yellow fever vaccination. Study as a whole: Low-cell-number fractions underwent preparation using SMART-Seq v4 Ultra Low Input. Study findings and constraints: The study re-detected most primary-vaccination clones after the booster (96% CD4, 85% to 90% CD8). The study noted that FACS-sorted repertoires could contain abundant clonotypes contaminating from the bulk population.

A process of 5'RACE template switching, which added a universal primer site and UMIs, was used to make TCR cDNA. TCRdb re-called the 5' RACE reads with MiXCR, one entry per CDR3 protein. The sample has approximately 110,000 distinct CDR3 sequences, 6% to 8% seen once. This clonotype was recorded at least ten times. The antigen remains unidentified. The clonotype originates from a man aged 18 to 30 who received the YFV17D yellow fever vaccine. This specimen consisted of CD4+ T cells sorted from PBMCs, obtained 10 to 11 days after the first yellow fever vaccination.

CDR3 DNA: TGTGCCAGCACAATGGCGGGGGCTAACGCTGAAGCTTTCTTT. Residues: CASTMAGANAEAFF. The chain recombines TRBV28 with TRBJ1-1; D may be TRBD1 (6 bases). The CDR3 spans 14 residues. CDR1 and CDR2 from the germline V gene are MDHEN and SYDVKM. V was trimmed by 7 bases and J by 6 bases, leaving 18 bases between them.